This T cell receptor (beta chain) was observed in a study of Graves' ophthalmopathy and Graves' hyperthyroidism. Study-wide results and limits: Detection in blood was also observed for most expanded thyroid clonotypes above 0.001 frequency. Sensitivity reached roughly 70% and specificity more than 72% when the model predicted ophthalmopathy progression.

The study enrolled ophthalmopathy donors with moderate-to-severe activity, CAS ≥3, NOSPECS ≥4 and duration under 3 months. The source of the PBMCs was less than 12 ml of fresh peripheral blood. Germline loops: CDR1 MGHDK, CDR2 SYGVNS. The CDR3 extends over 14 amino acids. Trimming took 3 bases from V and 0 from J, leaving 5 bases between them. This clonotype was seen more than once but under ten times. Its antigen is unknown. RNA transcripts were the source from which TCR beta CDR3 regions were amplified. First-round RT-PCR employed HTBI primers, with a second-round multiplex PCR after it. A single record per CDR3 protein comes from TCRdb applying MiXCR to the multiplex PCR reads. The table includes 200,000 to 300,000 distinct CDR3 sequences, 45% to 55% detected once.

Input material: peripheral blood. The V and J genes are TRBV25-1 and TRBJ1-4; D unclear. The TCR sequence derives from an adult man with Graves' ophthalmopathy. As DNA, the CDR3 is TGTGCCAGCAGTGAGCCCTCAACTAATGAAAAACTGTTTTTT. Encoded protein: CASSEPSTNEKLFF.